This T cell receptor (beta chain) was observed in a study of blood T cells in healthy people across ages. The CDR3 runs to 13 residues. Germline V gene data show CDR1 as SNHLY and CDR2 as FYNNEI. Next came a second PCR, run for about 7 to 12 cycles, which used a sample-barcoded 5' primer along with a J-beta primer mix. Through a template-switch adaptor with 12 random nucleotides, each cDNA molecule received a tag. One entry per CDR3 protein, called by TCRdb with MiXCR from the 5' RACE reads. There are 1 million or so distinct CDR3 sequences in the sample; 35% to 55% occur only once, and approximately 17% lies in the top ten.

Input material: blood. V gene TRBV2 combines with J gene TRBJ2-4; D is unresolved. The end of the DNA aligns better with TRBJ2-7, so the J call may be wrong. This receptor was identified in a woman aged 55-70 years in good health. CDR3 in DNA: TGTGCCAGCAGTGTAGGATCAGGCTACGAGCAGTACTTC. As protein: CASSVGSGYEQYF.